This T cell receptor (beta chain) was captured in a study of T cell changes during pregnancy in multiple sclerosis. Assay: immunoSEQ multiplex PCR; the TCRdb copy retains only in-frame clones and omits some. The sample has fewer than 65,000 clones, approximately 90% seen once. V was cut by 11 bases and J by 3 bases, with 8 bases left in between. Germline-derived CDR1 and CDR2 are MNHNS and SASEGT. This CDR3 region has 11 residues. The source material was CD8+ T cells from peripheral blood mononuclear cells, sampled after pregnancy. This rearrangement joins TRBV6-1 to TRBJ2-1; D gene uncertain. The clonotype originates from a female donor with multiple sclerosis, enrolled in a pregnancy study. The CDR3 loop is CACYYYNEQFF. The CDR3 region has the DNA TGTGCCTGCTACTACTACAATGAGCAGTTCTTC.